This T cell receptor (beta chain) originates from a study of cytomegalovirus exposure and HLA in healthy donors. Concerning this clone itself: What it recognizes is unknown.

Study-level findings and limits: Prior analysis indicated that the majority of TCR beta V segments exhibited productivity approximately 87% or approximately 30% of the time. Through in vitro validation, three CMV-associated chains were shown to be specific for CMV antigens. Sequencing depth across donors, presence/absence analyses assumed, was roughly uniform.

PCR amplification relied on 60 Vbeta primers (plus 13 Jbeta primers). Per the original data handling: Roughly 11 million shared chains were among the 65 million to 85 million unique TCR beta chains that a later analysis counted. Some clones are missing from TCRdb's copy, which holds only in-frame ones; the method was immunoSEQ multiplex PCR. V, J and clone size were drawn from that table, and D and trimming were deduced from the DNA. The table includes roughly 200,000 clones, around 70% detected once. This CDR3 contains 14 residues. Trimming cost V 1 base and J 7 bases, with 13 bases left between them. CDR1 is MNHEY and CDR2 is SVGAGI in the germline V gene.

This rearrangement joins TRBV6-5 to TRBJ1-2, with D perhaps TRBD1 (5 bases). The sequenced sample was PBMCs. This receptor was obtained from a male donor in good health and CMV-seronegative. The CDR3 sequence: CASSYYGRGTGYTF. In DNA, the CDR3 is TGTGCCAGCAGTTACTATGGACGGGGGACTGGCTACACCTTC.